The text below deals with one T cell receptor beta chain. What it recognizes is unknown. This entry belongs to a study of a mutant IDH1 vaccine in newly diagnosed glioma. Findings and caveats of the study: Pseudoprogression seemed unrelated to changes in top peripheral T cell clonotypes.

As to time point: week 5, during vaccination. All doses held 300 ug of mutant IDH1 20-mer peptide, with topical imiquimod. Patients carried new grade 3 or 4 IDH1-mutant astrocytomas lacking nuclear ATRX. Only in-frame clones appear in the TCRdb table, and some are missing; sequencing was by immunoSEQ multiplex PCR. The repertoire holds tens of thousands of clones, with 75% to 85% as singletons. The sequenced sample was PBMCs, obtained from a glioma patient whose treatment included an IDH1 peptide vaccine. This clonotype was sampled from a middle-aged man with glioma.

The CDR3 loop reads CASSARDPVRGNIQYF. The DNA for the CDR3 is TGTGCCAGCAGCGCCCGGGACCCCGTACGAGGAAACATTCAGTACTTC. This chain uses TRBV14 with TRBJ2-4; D is possibly TRBD1 or TRBD2 (5 bases each). Germline CDR1 is SGHDN and CDR2 is FVKESK. The CDR3 is 16 residues long. The V gene lost 5 bases and the J gene lost 6 bases, with 20 bases spanning the gap.